This entry features one TCR beta chain sequence. This receptor's antigen is unknown. Nothing much larger sits one base from this clone, and base qualities are not available. The CDR3 regions of human TCRbeta chains were analyzed by immunosequencing. Turning to the authors' computational methods: Repertoire TCRs were matched against a reference library of SARS-CoV-2-specific TCRs generated with the MIRA antigen-specificity platform. Breadth was defined as the fraction of unique TCRs that were SARS-CoV-2-associated, and depth was defined as the fraction of total T cells that were SARS-CoV-2-associated. Each spike-specific TCR was assigned to its reactive spike region and to a CD4 or CD8 class using the MIRA data. Log10-transformed breadth and depth values were compared by one-way ANOVA with Sidak's multiple comparisons tests. Held by TCRdb, this immuneACCESS table contains in-frame sequences only and omits some clones. Under half of the omission traces to an unresolved V gene where checked; the cause of the rest is unknown. Clone size and V and J calls were adopted from that table, with D and trimming inferred from the DNA. This sample gives fewer than 150,000 clones in total; roughly 90% of them show up just once. The ten largest make up 1.5% to 2% of the sample.

The CDR3 starts with the cysteine, ends with the phenylalanine, and has 12 residues. The read is trimmed to its CDR3 DNA, 36 bases read in frame from base 1. The V and J ends are trimmed by 4 bases and 4 bases, leaving 7 bases between them. In the paper's terms, the time point label means: about 28 days (+/-7) after the second vaccine dose. AZD1222 recipients given second doses at about 4 weeks or at about 12 weeks were pooled, since spike-specific TCR depth and breadth were not found to differ between the two schedules. Samples from vaccinated people were obtained from the UK trials COV001 and COV002, which included a single-blind randomized controlled phase 2/3 trial of AZD1222 (ChAdOx1 nCoV-19) in healthy adults. For TCRbeta chain sequencing, PBMC samples were collected from trial participants at day 0 and at day 28 after the second dose. The sample is drawn from a study of T cell responses to AZD1222 COVID-19 vaccine (dated by TCRdb to about 2021). Describing the broader study: TCR sequencing covered more than 230 trial participants: about 210 given two doses of AZD1222 and around 25 given two doses of MenACWY control vaccine. Trial participants were enrolled by age into 18-55, 56-69 and 70-plus year subgroups, with 148, 28 and 57 TCR-sequenced participants respectively. Overall results and qualifications from the work: Because no day 14 peak-response samples were available, repertoires were characterized only after the peak T cell response. A significant rise in spike-specific TCR breadth and depth was observed after two AZD1222 doses relative to day 0 and relative to MenACWY recipients. Participants were mostly white British and included more females than males, and it was suggested by the authors that clonal diversity may have been underestimated. Conclusions about previously exposed vaccinees were limited because only six AZD1222 recipients were SARS-CoV-2 seropositive at baseline. The 56-69-year group was small, and its depth increase did not reach significance, likely because of low power. CD4 TCRs associated with the vaccine covered the entire spike protein, and the dominant responses were in regions 160-218 and 743-854. Epitopes outside the regions mutated in the B.1.351 and B.1.1.7 variants were reportedly recognized by nearly half of the unique spike-specific TCRs.

The receptor was isolated from an adult who received the AZD1222 COVID-19 vaccine. The chain joins TRBV12-3 or TRBV12-4 to TRBJ2-5; a confident D gene designation cannot be given. Material: peripheral blood, obtained 28 days after the second AZD1222 dose. The CDR3 protein: CASSSRPETQYF. The DNA sequence is given as TGTGCCAGCAGTTCCCGACCAGAGACCCAGTACTTC.